A single sample gave rise to the 20 T cell receptor beta chains below, sequenced in a study of spatial heterogeneity in lung cancer. Sample time point: sample taken at primary tumor resection. TCRdb redid the calling of the 5' RACE reads with MiXCR, one entry per CDR3 protein. Of more than 20,000 distinct CDR3 sequences in the sample, roughly 4.5% were seen once. Source: PBMCs, taken at surgery. These receptors originate from a male donor with early-stage non-small cell lung cancer.

This clonotype has ten or more counts. V and J are TRBV4-1 and TRBJ2-1; 8 nucleotides agree with TRBD1. CDR1 and CDR2 from the germline V gene are MGHRA and YSYEKL. This CDR3 region has 17 residues. Germline trimming cut 2 bases from V and 4 bases from J; bases unmatched to any gene: 10. The CDR3 loop reads CASSQKDAGTGYNEQFF. CDR3 DNA: TGCGCCAGCAGCCAAAAAGATGCCGGGACAGGTTACAATGAGCAGTTCTTC.

This clonotype was seen a handful of times. This chain joins TRBV6-6 and TRBJ1-6; no clear D. The germline V and J ends were trimmed by 10 bases and 2 bases, with 9 bases remaining between them. CDR3 length: 13 amino acids. From germline, CDR1 is MNHNY and CDR2 SVGAGI (reference sequence). The CDR3 DNA reads TGTGCCACCTCCAAGGCCTATAATTCACCCCTCCACTTT. Its protein is CATSKAYNSPLHF.

By share, this clonotype ranks as medium-sized (0.01 to 0.1%). The V and J genes are TRBV4-3 and TRBJ2-7; no clear D. The CDR3 is 14 amino acids. Deletions cut 0 bases from V and 1 base from J, with 7 bases between. Per the germline V gene, CDR1 is LGHNA and CDR2 is YSLEER. DNA for the CDR3: TGCGCCAGCAGCCAAGATTCGCTTTCCTACGAGCAGTACTTC. This gives the protein CASSQDSLSYEQYF.

This clonotype was seen at least ten times. This chain connects TRBV27 to TRBJ2-6; D is unclear. The CDR3 sequence is 14 residues long. Germline V gene sequence: CDR1 MNHEY, CDR2 SMNVEV (reference sequence). Trimming left V 6 bases short and J 4 bases short, with 10 bases between. The CDR3 nucleotides read TGTGCCAGCAGCCTCATAAAGGGGGCCAACGTCCTGACTTTC. It yields the protein CASSLIKGANVLTF.

This clonotype was seen repeatedly, ten times or more. In nucleotides, the CDR3 is TGTGCCAGCAGTTATGGGACTAGCGGGAGTAGTGAGCAGTTCTTC. Translated: CASSYGTSGSSEQFF. V and J are TRBV6-2 or TRBV6-3 and TRBJ2-1, with 14 nucleotides matching TRBD2. This CDR3 has 15 residues. V was pared by 3 bases and J by 9 bases, with 4 bases of the junction left unmatched. The germline CDR1 and CDR2 sequences are MNHEY and SVGEGT.

Ten or more counts support this clonotype. This chain links TRBV4-1 with TRBJ1-5, with D uncertain. Germline V lookup: CDR1 MGHRA, CDR2 YSYEKL. V was cut by 0 bases and J by 7 bases, with 13 bases left in between. The CDR3 covers 15 residues. The CDR3 nucleotides are TGCGCCAGCAGCCAAGACGACTATAGGGTACAGCCCCAGCATTTT. Translation: CASSQDDYRVQPQHF.

This chain joins TRBV24-1 and TRBJ2-1, with D perhaps being TRBD1 or TRBD2 (6 bases each). The V gene lost 9 bases and the J gene lost 4 bases, with 18 bases spanning the gap. In germline, CDR1 is KGHDR, CDR2 SFDVKD. The CDR3 is 15 amino acids. CDR3 nucleotides: TGTGCCACCGGAGGGGGGACGCCCGGGTACAATGAGCAGTTCTTC. It specifies CATGGGTPGYNEQFF.

The chain combines TRBV4-1 with TRBJ2-7, with TRBD1 identical over 10 bases. The J segment lost 5 bases and the V segment lost 5 bases, leaving 6 bases of the junction unmatched. CDR3 length equals 14 residues. Looked up from germline, CDR1 is MGHRA and CDR2 is YSYEKL. CDR3 loop: CASSGGTGADEQYF. For the CDR3, the DNA is TGCGCCAGCAGCGGGGGGACAGGGGCCGACGAGCAGTACTTC.

This clonotype was counted ten times or more. The V call is TRBV9, the J call TRBJ2-2; TRBD1 is a possible D gene (6 bases). CDR3 length: 16 residues. Germline lookup yields CDR1 SGDLS and CDR2 YYNGEE. V was cut by 0 bases and J by 0 bases, with 9 bases left in between. For the CDR3, the DNA is TGTGCCAGCAGCGTAGCTACAGGGACGAACACCGGGGAGCTGTTTTTT. Amino acids: CASSVATGTNTGELFF.

V usage is TRBV30 and J usage is TRBJ1-5, with 9 nucleotides matching TRBD1. The CDR3 runs 15 residues. Trimming cost V 3 bases and J 4 bases; bases outside gene matches: 7. CDR1 GTSNPN and CDR2 SVGIG come from the germline V gene (reference sequence). The CDR3 protein is CAWRAGDRGNQPQHF. The DNA for the CDR3 is TGTGCCTGGAGGGCCGGAGACAGGGGGAATCAGCCCCAGCATTTT. The complete variable domain, with remaining parts taken from reference TRBV30 and TRBJ1-5, reads SQTIHQWPATLVQPVGSPLSLECTVEGTSNPNLYWYRQAAGRGLQLLFYSVGIGQISSEVPQNLSASRPQDRQFILSSKKLLLSDSGFYLCAWRAGDRGNQPQHFGDGTRLSIL.

This clonotype occurred many times. The J gene is TRBJ2-7, the V gene TRBV6-6, with unresolved D. V gave up 6 bases and J gave up 0 bases, with 9 bases separating them. This CDR3 is 13 amino acids long. CDR1 and CDR2 (germline): MNHNY, SVGAGI (reference sequence). CDR3 sequence: CASSPLLSYEQYF. CDR3 DNA sequence: TGTGCCAGCAGCCCTCTTCTCTCCTACGAGCAGTACTTC.

The J gene is TRBJ2-2, the V gene TRBV7-2; D not resolved. The V gene lost 2 bases and the J gene lost 10 bases, with 17 bases spanning the gap. Germline V gene sequence: CDR1 SGHTA, CDR2 FQGNSA. This CDR3 is built from 15 residues. CDR3 sequence reads: CASSLLRGPNSELFF. CDR3 DNA: TGTGCCAGCAGCTTACTCCGCGGTCCGAACTCGGAGCTGTTTTTT.

This clonotype was seen at least ten times. V and J are TRBV9 and TRBJ1-3, with TRBD1 as a possible D gene (5 bases). Germline V gene lookup returns CDR1 SGDLS and CDR2 YYNGEE. The CDR3 length is 14 residues. Trimming removed 4 bases from V and 1 base from J, with 9 bases in between. The CDR3 nucleotides are TGTGCCAGCAGCCCCAGGGAATCTGGAAACACCATATATTTT. This translates into CASSPRESGNTIYF.

This clonotype was recorded a few times. V and J are TRBV11-2 and TRBJ1-1; D gene unclear. This CDR3 is 11 amino acids long. V was shortened by 6 bases and J by 5 bases, with 7 bases between the two germline ends. The germline V gene has CDR1 SGHAT and CDR2 FQNNGV. The CDR3 protein is CASREGTEAFF. In DNA, the CDR3 is TGTGCCAGCAGGGAGGGAACTGAAGCTTTCTTT.

For this clonotype: Given a much more abundant clone one base away, this may be a read error. This sequence joins TRBV2 and TRBJ2-2; D is unclear. The germline V gene has CDR1 SNHLY and CDR2 FYNNEI. V was trimmed by 5 bases and J by 4 bases, leaving 14 bases between them. This CDR3 has 15 amino acids. CDR3 region: CASSSGALTTGELFF. The CDR3 DNA reads TGTGCCAGCAGTTCTGGCGCACTAACCACCGGGGAGCTGTTTTTT.

At least ten counts were recorded for this clonotype. V gene TRBV12-3 or TRBV12-4 combines with J gene TRBJ1-5; maybe TRBD1 (5 bases). This CDR3 comprises 15 residues. V was cut by 5 bases and J by 5 bases, with 16 bases left in between. In DNA form, the CDR3 reads TGTGCCAGCAGTCCCGGAGGCAGGGCGGATCAGCCCCAGCATTTT. This translates into CASSPGGRADQPQHF.

This clonotype occurred a few times. The genes are TRBV30 and TRBJ2-4; D unclear. V was pared by 0 bases and J by 8 bases, with 8 bases between. The germline V gene has CDR1 GTSNPN and CDR2 SVGIG (reference sequence). The CDR3 loop spans 12 amino acids. The CDR3 here is CAWSVNRDIQYF. As DNA, the CDR3 is TGTGCCTGGAGTGTAAATAGGGACATTCAGTACTTC.

This clonotype turned up a few times. The rearrangement joins TRBV5-1 to TRBJ1-1, with 12 positions matching TRBD1. The CDR3 contains 18 residues. Germline V gene data show CDR1 as SGHRS and CDR2 as YFSETQ. J lost 1 base, V lost 3 bases, and 10 bases had no gene match. The CDR3 reads CASSSPGQGAWRNTEAFF. Written as DNA, the CDR3 is TGCGCCAGCAGCTCACCGGGACAGGGGGCTTGGAGGAACACTGAAGCTTTCTTT.

This clonotype has a count of ten or more. The chain couples TRBV2 to TRBJ2-1; tentative D call: TRBD2 (5 bases). The CDR3 is 15 amino acids. V was trimmed by 3 bases and J by 0 bases, leaving 9 bases between them. Germline V lookup: CDR1 SNHLY, CDR2 FYNNEI. In DNA, the CDR3 is TGTGCCAGCAGTGAGGAGGAGAGCTCCTACAATGAGCAGTTCTTC. Protein: CASSEEESSYNEQFF.

V and J are TRBV5-1 and TRBJ1-1; the D is unclear. The germline V gene has CDR1 SGHRS and CDR2 YFSETQ. The CDR3 length is 14 residues. V was cut by 0 bases and J by 1 base, with 7 bases left in between. CDR3 coding DNA: TGCGCCAGCAGCTTGGTAGGGCCGAACACTGAAGCTTTCTTT. It translates to CASSLVGPNTEAFF.